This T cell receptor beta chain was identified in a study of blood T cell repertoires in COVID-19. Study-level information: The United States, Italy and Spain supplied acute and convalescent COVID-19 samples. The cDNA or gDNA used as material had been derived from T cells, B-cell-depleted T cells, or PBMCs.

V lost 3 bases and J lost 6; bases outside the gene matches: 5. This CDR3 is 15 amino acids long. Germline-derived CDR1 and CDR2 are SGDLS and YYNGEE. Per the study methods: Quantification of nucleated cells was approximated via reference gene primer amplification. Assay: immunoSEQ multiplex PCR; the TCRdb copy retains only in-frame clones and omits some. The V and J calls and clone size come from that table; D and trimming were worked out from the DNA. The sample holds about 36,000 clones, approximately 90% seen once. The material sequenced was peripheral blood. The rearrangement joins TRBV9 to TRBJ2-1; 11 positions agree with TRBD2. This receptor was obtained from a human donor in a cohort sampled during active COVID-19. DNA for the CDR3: TGTGCCAGCAGCGCCATCGGACTAGCGGGCAATGAGCAGTTCTTC. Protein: CASSAIGLAGNEQFF.